A selection of T cell receptor beta chains follows, all from one sample in a study of blood T cells in healthy people across ages. TCRdb reanalysed the 5' RACE reads using MiXCR and keeps one entry per CDR3 protein. This table has about 800,000 distinct CDR3 sequences, 46% appearing once. Sequencing used blood. The receptors were gathered from a man older than 75 in good health. Each CDR3 is given with its conserved first and last residue. D genes are given only for firm matches. Clone size is not always given. Where it is, it says once, few, many or a class for expanded clones.

V	size	D	J	DNA	CDR3
TRBV28	once	TRBD1	TRBJ2-4	TGTGCCAGCAGTTCCCCTCGGGACAGGGTGCGCAAAAACATTCAGTACTTC	CASSSPRDRVRKNIQYF
TRBV28	NA	NA	TRBJ2-5	TGTGCCAGCAGTTCCGGGACCCGAAAGACCCAGTACTTC	CASSSGTRKTQYF
TRBV10-3	NA	TRBD2	TRBJ2-2	TGTGCCATCAGTGAAATTCCAGCGGGAGGGCCATCGGGGGAGCTGTTTTTT	CAISEIPAGGPSGELFF
TRBV27	few	NA	TRBJ2-7	TGTGCCAGCAGTTTAAACCATGCAGGGCCCTACGAGCAGTACTTC	CASSLNHAGPYEQYF
TRBV12-3/TRBV12-4	NA	TRBD2	TRBJ2-7	TGTGCCAGCAGCCCCACTAGCGGGATTGGAGAGCAGTACTTC	CASSPTSGIGEQYF
TRBV20-1	NA	TRBD2	TRBJ2-5	TGCAGTGCGAGACTAGCGACCCCACAAGAGACCCAGTACTTC	CSARLATPQETQYF
TRBV11-2	NA	NA	TRBJ2-1	TGTGCCAGCAGCGGAGACAGAAGCTGGAGTTTCTACAATGAGCAGTTCTTC	CASSGDRSWSFYNEQFF
TRBV12-3/TRBV12-4	once	NA	TRBJ2-3	TGTGCCAGCAGCCCTGACAGAGCGGGGACAGATGCGCAGTATTTT	CASSPDRAGTDAQYF
TRBV29-1	NA	NA	TRBJ2-5	TGCACCGTGGGAGTCCAAGAGACCCAGTACTTC	CTVGVQETQYF
TRBV20-1	NA	NA	TRBJ2-7	TGCAGTGCTAGAGATGGAGGGCGAGACTACGAGCAGTACTTC	CSARDGGRDYEQYF
TRBV24-1	NA	NA	TRBJ2-1	TGTGCCACCAGTGACCGGCCGTCACATTCCTACAATGAGCAGTTCTTC	CATSDRPSHSYNEQFF
TRBV6-2/TRBV6-3	NA	TRBD2	TRBJ2-5	TGTGCCAGCAGTTACAGCGGGGCAGGGGAGACCCAGTACTTC	CASSYSGAGETQYF
TRBV11-2	NA	NA	TRBJ2-7	TGTGCCAGCAGCCAAACGGGGGCGGGTGAGCAGTACTTC	CASSQTGAGEQYF
TRBV20-1	NA	TRBD2	TRBJ2-1	TGCAGTGCTAGAGTCTACGCGGGAGGGGGTAATGAGCAGTTCTTC	CSARVYAGGGNEQFF
TRBV7-2	few	NA	TRBJ1-1	TGTGCCAGCAGCTTAACCTTAACAGGGTTCGCTGAAGCTTTCTTT	CASSLTLTGFAEAFF
TRBV20-1	NA	TRBD2	TRBJ2-4	TGCAGTGCTAGCAGCGGGGGGCCAACCCTAGCCAAAAACATTCAGTACTTC	CSASSGGPTLAKNIQYF
TRBV29-1	NA	NA	TRBJ2-1	TGCAGCGTTGAGACGGGAAGCCTCGGGGGTGAGCAGTTCTTC	CSVETGSLGGEQFF
TRBV28	NA	NA	TRBJ2-7	TGTGCCAGCAGTTTAAAATTTGCGGATTCCACCTACAATGAGCAGTACTTC	CASSLKFADSTYNEQYF
TRBV28	NA	NA	TRBJ1-3	TGTGCCAGCAGTGTCTTCGGGTCTGGAAACACCATATATTTT	CASSVFGSGNTIYF
TRBV27	NA	NA	TRBJ2-3	TGTGCCAGCAGTTTAGACCTTTTCACAGATACGCAGTATTTT	CASSLDLFTDTQYF
TRBV19	NA	NA	TRBJ1-2	TGTGCCAGTAGTCCGGGAGTAAGGACATCATATGGCTACACCTTC	CASSPGVRTSYGYTF
TRBV5-1	NA	NA	TRBJ1-4	TGCGCCAGCAGCTTGGAAGGTGGCAGCCCAACTAATGAAAAACTGTTTTTT	CASSLEGGSPTNEKLFF
TRBV20-1	NA	NA	TRBJ2-3	TGCAGTGCTAGCTCCCAGGGGCGATGGGGCACAGATACGCAGTATTTT	CSASSQGRWGTDTQYF
TRBV28	NA	NA	TRBJ2-7	TGTGCCAGCAGTACTGACTACTACAATGAGCAGTACTTC	CASSTDYYNEQYF
TRBV7-9	NA	TRBD2	TRBJ2-7	TGTGCCAGCAGCTTAGCCCCGACTAGCGGGAGAAGGGACGAGCAGTACTTC	CASSLAPTSGRRDEQYF
TRBV5-1	NA	NA	TRBJ2-7	TGCGCCAGCAGCTTAGAGGCCGCTCATAACTACGAGCAGTACTTC	CASSLEAAHNYEQYF
TRBV20-1	many	NA	TRBJ2-5	TGCAGTGCTAGAGATCGGGGAGGAGTAGGGACCCAGTACTTC	CSARDRGGVGTQYF
TRBV30	once	NA	TRBJ2-7	TGTGCCTGGAGCGGCGATCGGAGCGGAACCTACGAGCAGTACTTC	CAWSGDRSGTYEQYF
TRBV29-1	few	TRBD2	TRBJ2-3	TGCAGCGTGGCAAGCGGGATCACAGATACGCAGTATTTT	CSVASGITDTQYF
TRBV6-2/TRBV6-3	NA	TRBD2	TRBJ2-1	TGTGCCAGCAGACTCCGACTAGCGGGGCTCAATGAGCAGTTCTTC	CASRLRLAGLNEQFF
TRBV20-1	once	TRBD2	TRBJ2-3	TGCAGTGCTTCGAAGGCTTGGCGGGAGGACACAGATACGCAGTATTTT	CSASKAWREDTDTQYF
TRBV5-1	NA	TRBD2	TRBJ2-5	TGCGCCAGCAGCCCTAGGGATAGCGGGCCTCAAGAGACCCAGTACTTC	CASSPRDSGPQETQYF